A few counts support the clone carrying this T cell receptor (beta chain). The data are from a study of CD8 T cells in ankylosing spondylitis. TCRdb independently ran MiXCR on the 5' RACE reads; one entry per CDR3 protein. This sample has approximately 300,000 distinct CDR3 sequences, with 15% to 25% found just once. Per germline, CDR1 SGHTA and CDR2 FQGTGA. The CDR3 runs to 14 residues. Trimming removed 10 bases from V and 3 bases from J, with 19 bases in between. V and J are TRBV7-3 and TRBJ2-7, with a weak D call TRBD2 (7 bases). This clonotype was sampled from a male donor with ankylosing spondylitis or in good health (not recorded which). The material sequenced was blood, either unsorted or a sorted T cell fraction (not recorded which). The CDR3 DNA is TGTGCCACCCGGCCGGGGGGCGGGGGCTACGAGCAGTACGTC. This encodes CATRPGGGGYEQYV.